The rows below give T cell receptor beta chains drawn from one sample of a study of cytomegalovirus exposure and HLA in healthy donors. The table came from immunoSEQ multiplex PCR; TCRdb's copy has only in-frame clones and leaves some out. The sample includes 100,000 to 150,000 clones, 80% of them seen just once. The source material was PBMCs. The source of these receptors is a man aged 35 to 55 in good health and CMV-seronegative. CDR3s include the opening cysteine and the closing phenylalanine or tryptophan. The D gene is left open where the match is weak. Size values are once, few and many counts, or a class for expanded clones, and some rows have none.

cdr3_length: 15
j_call: TRBJ2-2
d_call: TRBD2
clone_size: .
v_call: TRBV28
cdr3_aa: CASSLGGAPTGELFF
cdr3_nt: TGTGCCAGCAGTTTGGGAGGGGCTCCCACCGGGGAGCTGTTTTTT

cdr3_length: 14
j_call: TRBJ2-7
d_call: .
clone_size: once
v_call: TRBV21-1
cdr3_aa: CASSPQDTTYEQYF
cdr3_nt: TGTGCCAGCAGTCCCCAGGACACCACCTACGAGCAGTACTTC

cdr3_length: 12
j_call: TRBJ1-2
d_call: TRBD1
clone_size: .
v_call: TRBV2
cdr3_aa: CASGRDRGLRTF
cdr3_nt: TGTGCCAGCGGCCGGGACAGGGGCCTAAGAACCTTC

cdr3_length: 13
j_call: TRBJ1-1
d_call: .
clone_size: .
v_call: TRBV6-5
cdr3_aa: CASSYSRNTEAFF
cdr3_nt: TGTGCCAGCAGTTACTCGAGGAACACTGAAGCTTTCTTT

cdr3_length: 16
j_call: TRBJ2-7
d_call: .
clone_size: .
v_call: TRBV30
cdr3_aa: CAWSVPRDSISYEQYF
cdr3_nt: TGTGCCTGGAGTGTACCGAGAGACTCCATCTCCTACGAGCAGTACTTC

cdr3_length: 13
j_call: TRBJ2-5
d_call: TRBD1
clone_size: .
v_call: TRBV6-5
cdr3_aa: CASSLRDRETQYF
cdr3_nt: TGTGCCAGCAGTCTCCGGGACAGAGAGACCCAGTACTTC

cdr3_length: 14
j_call: TRBJ2-2
d_call: .
clone_size: .
v_call: TRBV9
cdr3_aa: CASSEDSNTGELFF
cdr3_nt: TGTGCCAGCAGCGAGGACAGCAACACCGGGGAGCTGTTTTTT

cdr3_length: 12
j_call: TRBJ1-2
d_call: TRBD1
clone_size: .
v_call: TRBV28
cdr3_aa: CASSLTGGGYTF
cdr3_nt: TGTGCCAGCAGTTTGACAGGGGGTGGCTACACCTTC

cdr3_length: 17
j_call: TRBJ2-3
d_call: TRBD2
clone_size: few
v_call: TRBV5-8
cdr3_aa: CASSWSGGAPSTDTQYF
cdr3_nt: TGTGCCAGCAGCTGGAGCGGGGGGGCGCCTAGCACAGATACGCAGTATTTT

cdr3_length: 15
j_call: TRBJ1-2
d_call: .
clone_size: .
v_call: TRBV18
cdr3_aa: CASSPPIKYSYGYTF
cdr3_nt: TGTGCCAGCTCACCACCGATTAAGTACTCCTATGGCTACACCTTC

cdr3_length: 15
j_call: TRBJ2-5
d_call: TRBD2
clone_size: .
v_call: TRBV5-4
cdr3_aa: CASSRGLANGETQYF
cdr3_nt: TGTGCCAGCAGCAGAGGACTAGCGAACGGAGAGACCCAGTACTTC

cdr3_length: 16
j_call: TRBJ1-1
d_call: .
clone_size: .
v_call: TRBV27
cdr3_aa: CASRRGPTGRGTEAFF
cdr3_nt: TGTGCCAGCAGGCGCGGCCCAACGGGGAGGGGGACTGAAGCTTTCTTT

cdr3_length: 15
j_call: TRBJ1-5
d_call: TRBD1
clone_size: .
v_call: TRBV5-1
cdr3_aa: CASSPGQGGTQPQHF
cdr3_nt: TGCGCCAGCAGCCCGGGACAGGGGGGGACTCAGCCCCAGCATTTT

cdr3_length: 14
j_call: TRBJ2-4
d_call: TRBD1
clone_size: .
v_call: TRBV10-1
cdr3_aa: CASRKTGSKNIQYF
cdr3_nt: TGCGCCAGCAGAAAGACAGGGTCCAAAAACATTCAGTACTTC

cdr3_length: 15
j_call: TRBJ1-2
d_call: TRBD1
clone_size: .
v_call: TRBV18
cdr3_aa: CASSPATGGNYGYTF
cdr3_nt: TGTGCCAGCTCGCCAGCCACAGGGGGCAACTATGGCTACACCTTC

cdr3_length: 17
j_call: TRBJ1-1
d_call: TRBD1
clone_size: few
v_call: TRBV5-1
cdr3_aa: CASSPSQGARMDTEAFF
cdr3_nt: TGCGCCAGCAGCCCCTCCCAGGGGGCGAGGATGGACACTGAAGCTTTCTTT

cdr3_length: 15
j_call: TRBJ1-5
d_call: TRBD1
clone_size: few
v_call: TRBV7-2
cdr3_aa: CASSPTGGGNQPQHF
cdr3_nt: TGTGCCAGCAGCCCAACAGGGGGCGGCAATCAGCCCCAGCATTTT

cdr3_length: 13
j_call: TRBJ1-4
d_call: .
clone_size: .
v_call: TRBV11-2
cdr3_aa: CASSSSNGEKLFF
cdr3_nt: TGTGCCAGCAGCTCTTCGAACGGTGAAAAACTGTTTTTT

cdr3_length: 15
j_call: TRBJ2-2
d_call: .
clone_size: .
v_call: TRBV30
cdr3_aa: CAWTGTFFNTGELFF
cdr3_nt: TGTGCCTGGACCGGGACATTCTTCAACACCGGGGAGCTGTTTTTT

cdr3_length: 14
j_call: TRBJ2-3
d_call: .
clone_size: .
v_call: TRBV4-2
cdr3_aa: CASSQDWRTDTQYF
cdr3_nt: TGTGCCAGCAGCCAAGATTGGAGAACAGATACGCAGTATTTT

cdr3_length: 12
j_call: TRBJ2-7
d_call: .
clone_size: .
v_call: TRBV28
cdr3_aa: CASKNRAYEQYF
cdr3_nt: TGTGCCAGCAAAAACAGAGCCTACGAGCAGTACTTC

cdr3_length: 14
j_call: TRBJ2-7
d_call: TRBD2
clone_size: .
v_call: TRBV10-3
cdr3_aa: CAIRPGLAGYEQYF
cdr3_nt: TGTGCCATAAGGCCGGGACTAGCGGGTTACGAGCAGTACTTC

cdr3_length: 15
j_call: TRBJ2-3
d_call: .
clone_size: .
v_call: TRBV19
cdr3_aa: CASSITGHSTDTQYF
cdr3_nt: TGTGCCAGTAGTATCACAGGCCATAGCACAGATACGCAGTATTTT

cdr3_length: 15
j_call: TRBJ2-7
d_call: TRBD2
clone_size: .
v_call: TRBV28
cdr3_aa: CASSFGTSGFYEQYF
cdr3_nt: TGTGCCAGCAGTTTTGGGACTAGCGGGTTCTACGAGCAGTACTTC

cdr3_length: 15
j_call: TRBJ2-7
d_call: .
clone_size: .
v_call: TRBV28
cdr3_aa: CASSLSGIVGYEQYF
cdr3_nt: TGTGCCAGCAGTTTATCAGGGATTGTAGGCTACGAGCAGTACTTC

cdr3_length: 16
j_call: TRBJ2-1
d_call: .
clone_size: .
v_call: TRBV28
cdr3_aa: CASSDPGVPSYNEQFF
cdr3_nt: TGTGCCAGCAGTGACCCAGGGGTTCCATCCTACAATGAGCAGTTCTTC

cdr3_length: 18
j_call: TRBJ2-7
d_call: TRBD1
clone_size: once
v_call: TRBV6-1
cdr3_aa: CASSEATTGVLSSYEQYF
cdr3_nt: TGTGCCAGCAGTGAAGCAACCACAGGGGTGTTAAGCTCCTACGAGCAGTACTTC